These T cell receptor beta chains were read from a single sample in a study of OX40 agonist ivuxolimab in advanced cancers. Sequencing was performed with immunoSEQ multiplex PCR; in TCRdb, only in-frame clones are kept and a portion is missing. The table has roughly 61,000 clones, approximately 82% seen once. Sequencing used CD4+ or CD8+ T cells sorted from blood, obtained in a trial of the OX40 agonist ivuxolimab. The receptors here all came from an adult with an advanced solid tumor such as melanoma, head and neck, liver or kidney cancer. Each CDR3 is given with its conserved first and last residue.

v_call cdr3_aa
TRBV28 CASSPRAPRPQHF
TRBV6-5 CANSHGYEQYF
TRBV28 CASSSWGAGHTGELFF
TRBV10-3 CAISDPFGQGAGDTQYF
TRBV28 CASNPRGRPTDTQYF
TRBV29-1 CSARTSGAYEQYF
TRBV19 CASSIGQENTGELFF
TRBV29-1 CSVEGTVGGETQYF
TRBV28 CASMRQGVRYGYTF
TRBV11-3 CASGRGAGTGELFF